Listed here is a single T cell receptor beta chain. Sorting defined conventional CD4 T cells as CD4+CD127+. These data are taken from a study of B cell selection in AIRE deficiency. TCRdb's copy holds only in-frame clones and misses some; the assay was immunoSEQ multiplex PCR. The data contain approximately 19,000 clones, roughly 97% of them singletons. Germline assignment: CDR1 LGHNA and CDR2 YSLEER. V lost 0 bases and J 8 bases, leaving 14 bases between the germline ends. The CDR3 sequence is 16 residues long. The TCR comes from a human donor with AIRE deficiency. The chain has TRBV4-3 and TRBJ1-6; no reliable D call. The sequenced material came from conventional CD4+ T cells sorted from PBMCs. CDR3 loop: CASSQDWQSGDSPLHF. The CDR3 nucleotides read TGCGCCAGCAGCCAAGATTGGCAGAGTGGGGATTCACCCCTCCACTTT.